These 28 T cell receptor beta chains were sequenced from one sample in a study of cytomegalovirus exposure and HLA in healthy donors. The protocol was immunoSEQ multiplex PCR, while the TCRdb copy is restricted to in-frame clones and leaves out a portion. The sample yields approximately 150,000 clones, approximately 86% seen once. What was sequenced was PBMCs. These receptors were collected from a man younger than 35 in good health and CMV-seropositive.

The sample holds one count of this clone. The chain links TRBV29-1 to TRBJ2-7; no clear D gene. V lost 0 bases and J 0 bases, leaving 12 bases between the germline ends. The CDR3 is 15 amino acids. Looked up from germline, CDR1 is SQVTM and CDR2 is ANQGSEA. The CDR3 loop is CSVEDTTLSSYEQYF. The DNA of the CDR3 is TGCAGCGTTGAAGACACGACACTCAGCTCCTACGAGCAGTACTTC.

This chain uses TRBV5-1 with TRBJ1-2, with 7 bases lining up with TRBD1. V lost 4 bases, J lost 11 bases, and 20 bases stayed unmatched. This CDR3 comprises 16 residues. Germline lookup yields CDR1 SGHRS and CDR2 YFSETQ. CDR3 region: CASSQDSRGRASGYTF. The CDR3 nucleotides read TGCGCCAGCAGCCAAGATTCTAGGGGGCGGGCCAGCGGGTACACCTTC.

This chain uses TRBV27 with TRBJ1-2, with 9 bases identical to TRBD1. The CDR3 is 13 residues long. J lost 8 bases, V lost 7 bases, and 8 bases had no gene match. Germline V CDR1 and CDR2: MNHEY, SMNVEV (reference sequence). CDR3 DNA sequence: TGTGCCAGCAACGACGGGACAGGGCGCGGCTACACCTTC. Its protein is CASNDGTGRGYTF.

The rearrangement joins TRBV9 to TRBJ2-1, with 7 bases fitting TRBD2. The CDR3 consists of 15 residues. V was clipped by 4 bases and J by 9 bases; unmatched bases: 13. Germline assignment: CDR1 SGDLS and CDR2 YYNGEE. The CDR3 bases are TGTGCCAGCAGCCCTAGCGGCAACCCGGTGGGTGAGCAGTTCTTC. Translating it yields CASSPSGNPVGEQFF.

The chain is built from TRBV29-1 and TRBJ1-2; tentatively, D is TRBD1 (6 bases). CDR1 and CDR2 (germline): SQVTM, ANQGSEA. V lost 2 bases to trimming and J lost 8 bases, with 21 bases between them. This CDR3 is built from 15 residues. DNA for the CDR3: TGCAGCGTTGAAACCCAGGGAGAACAGGGAAAAGGCTACACCTTC. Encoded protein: CSVETQGEQGKGYTF. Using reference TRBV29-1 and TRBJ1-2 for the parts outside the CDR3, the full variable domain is SAVISQKPSRDICQRGTSLTIQCQVDSQVTMMFWYRQQPGQSLTLIATANQGSEATYESGFVIDKFPISRPNLTFSTLTVSNMSPEDSSIYLCSVETQGEQGKGYTFGSGTRLTVV.

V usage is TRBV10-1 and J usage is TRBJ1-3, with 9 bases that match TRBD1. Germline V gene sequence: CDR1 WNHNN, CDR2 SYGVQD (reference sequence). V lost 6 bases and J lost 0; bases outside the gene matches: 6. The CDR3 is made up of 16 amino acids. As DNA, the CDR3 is TGCGCCAGCAGCCAACAGGGGGCTTACTCTGGAAACACCATATATTTT. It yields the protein CASSQQGAYSGNTIYF.

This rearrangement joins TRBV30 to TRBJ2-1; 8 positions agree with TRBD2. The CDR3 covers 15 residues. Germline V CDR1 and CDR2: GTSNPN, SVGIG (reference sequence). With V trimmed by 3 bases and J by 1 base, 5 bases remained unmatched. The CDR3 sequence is CAWRKAGESYNEQFF. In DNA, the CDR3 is TGTGCCTGGAGGAAAGCGGGAGAATCCTACAATGAGCAGTTCTTC.

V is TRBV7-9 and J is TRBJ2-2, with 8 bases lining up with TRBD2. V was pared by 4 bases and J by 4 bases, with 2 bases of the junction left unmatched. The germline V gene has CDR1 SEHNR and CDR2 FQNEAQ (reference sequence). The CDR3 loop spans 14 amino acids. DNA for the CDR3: TGTGCCAGCAGCTCGGCGGGGGGCACCGGGGAGCTGTTTTTT. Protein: CASSSAGGTGELFF. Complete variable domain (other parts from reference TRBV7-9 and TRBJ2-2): DTGVSQNPRHKITKRGQNVTFRCDPISEHNRLYWYRQTLGQGPEFLTYFQNEAQLEKSRLLSDRFSAERPKGSFSTLEIQRTEQGDSAMYLCASSSAGGTGELFFGEGSRLTVL.

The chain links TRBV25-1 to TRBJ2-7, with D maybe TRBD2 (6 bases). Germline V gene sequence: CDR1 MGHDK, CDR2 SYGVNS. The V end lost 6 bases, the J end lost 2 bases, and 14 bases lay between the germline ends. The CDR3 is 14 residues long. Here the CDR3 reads CASSEPSGAYEQYF. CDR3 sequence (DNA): TGTGCCAGCAGCGAGCCCTCGGGAGCCTACGAGCAGTACTTC.

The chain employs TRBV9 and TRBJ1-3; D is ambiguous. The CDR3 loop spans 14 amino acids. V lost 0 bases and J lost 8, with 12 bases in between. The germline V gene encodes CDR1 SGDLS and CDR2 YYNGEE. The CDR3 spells CASSVDTSADTIYF. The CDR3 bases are TGTGCCAGCAGCGTAGACACCTCTGCGGACACCATATATTTT.

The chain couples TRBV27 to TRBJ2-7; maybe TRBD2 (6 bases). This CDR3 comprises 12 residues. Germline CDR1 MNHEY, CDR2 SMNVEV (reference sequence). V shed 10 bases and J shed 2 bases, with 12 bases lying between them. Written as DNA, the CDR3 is TGTGCCACCCGGGACTTGACCTACGAGCAGTACTTC. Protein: CATRDLTYEQYF.

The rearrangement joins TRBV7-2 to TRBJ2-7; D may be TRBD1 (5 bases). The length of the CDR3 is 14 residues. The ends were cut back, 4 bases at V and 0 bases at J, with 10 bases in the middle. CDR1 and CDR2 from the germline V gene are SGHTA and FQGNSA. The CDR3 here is CASSSRAASYEQYF. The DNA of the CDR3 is TGTGCCAGCAGCTCCAGGGCGGCCTCCTACGAGCAGTACTTC.

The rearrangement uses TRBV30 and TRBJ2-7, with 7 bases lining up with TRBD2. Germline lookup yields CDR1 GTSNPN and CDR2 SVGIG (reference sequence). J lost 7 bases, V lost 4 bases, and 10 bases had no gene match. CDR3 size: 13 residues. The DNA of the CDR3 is TGTGCCTGGAACCGCGGGAGAGTGGGGGAGCAGTACTTC. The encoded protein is CAWNRGRVGEQYF.

CDR3 amino acids: CASSRQQGGRHNSPLHF. The DNA of the CDR3 is TGTGCCAGCAGCCGGCAGCAGGGTGGGCGTCATAATTCACCCCTCCACTTT. V is TRBV4-2 and J is TRBJ1-6; possible D gene TRBD1, 5 bases. V shed 4 bases and J shed 5 bases, with 18 bases lying between them. CDR1 is LGHNA and CDR2 is YNFKEQ in the germline V gene. This CDR3 spans 17 amino acids.

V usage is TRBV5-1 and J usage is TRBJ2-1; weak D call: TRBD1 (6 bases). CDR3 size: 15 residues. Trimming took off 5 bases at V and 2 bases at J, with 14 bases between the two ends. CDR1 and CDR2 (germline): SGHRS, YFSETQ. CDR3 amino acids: CASRKTGTPYNEQFF. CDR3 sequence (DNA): TGCGCCAGCAGAAAAACAGGGACCCCCTACAATGAGCAGTTCTTC.

The CDR3 here is CASSQEGTGGLKETQYF. CDR3 coding DNA: TGCGCCAGCAGCCAAGAAGGGACGGGAGGTCTAAAGGAGACCCAGTACTTC. The rearrangement joins TRBV4-1 to TRBJ2-5; 7 nucleotides align to TRBD2. Looked up from germline, CDR1 is MGHRA and CDR2 is YSYEKL. Trimming removed 0 bases from V and 5 bases from J; junction bases left unmatched: 12. The length of the CDR3 is 17 residues.

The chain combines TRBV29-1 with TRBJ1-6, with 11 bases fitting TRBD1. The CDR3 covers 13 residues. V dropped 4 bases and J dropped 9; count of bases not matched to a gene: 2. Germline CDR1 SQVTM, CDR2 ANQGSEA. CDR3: CSVGTGGSSPLHF. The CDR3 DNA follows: TGCAGCGTTGGGACAGGGGGCTCTTCACCCCTCCACTTT.

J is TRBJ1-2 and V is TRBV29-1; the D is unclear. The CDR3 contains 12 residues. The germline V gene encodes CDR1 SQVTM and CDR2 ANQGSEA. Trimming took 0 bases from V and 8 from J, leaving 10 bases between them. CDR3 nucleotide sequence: TGCAGCGTTGAAGATCGAGGGAAGGGCTACACCTTC. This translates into CSVEDRGKGYTF.

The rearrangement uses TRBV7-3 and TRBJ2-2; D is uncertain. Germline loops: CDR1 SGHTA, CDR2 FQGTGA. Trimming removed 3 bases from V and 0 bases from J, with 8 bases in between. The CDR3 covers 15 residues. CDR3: CASSFNPANTGELFF. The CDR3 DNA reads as TGTGCCAGCAGCTTTAATCCGGCGAACACCGGGGAGCTGTTTTTT.

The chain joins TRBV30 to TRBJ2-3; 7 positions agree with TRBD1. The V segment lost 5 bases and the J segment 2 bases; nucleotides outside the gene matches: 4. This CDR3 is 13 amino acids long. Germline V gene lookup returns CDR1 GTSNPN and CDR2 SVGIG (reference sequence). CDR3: CAWAQGITDTQYF. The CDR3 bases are TGTGCCTGGGCACAGGGGATCACAGATACGCAGTATTTT. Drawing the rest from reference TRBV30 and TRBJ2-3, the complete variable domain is SQTIHQWPATLVQPVGSPLSLECTVEGTSNPNLYWYRQAAGRGLQLLFYSVGIGQISSEVPQNLSASRPQDRQFILSSKKLLLSDSGFYLCAWAQGITDTQYFGPGTRLTVL.

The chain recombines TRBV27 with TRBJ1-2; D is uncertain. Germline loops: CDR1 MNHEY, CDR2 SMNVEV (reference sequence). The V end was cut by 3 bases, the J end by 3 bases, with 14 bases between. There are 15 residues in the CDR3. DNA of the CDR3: TGTGCCAGCAGTTTCCGAGAAACCGCTTACTATGGCTACACCTTC. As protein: CASSFRETAYYGYTF.

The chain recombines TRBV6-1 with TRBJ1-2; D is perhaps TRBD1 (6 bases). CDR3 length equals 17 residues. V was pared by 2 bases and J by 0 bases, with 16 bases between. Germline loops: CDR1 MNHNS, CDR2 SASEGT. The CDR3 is CASSERYGRTANYGYTF. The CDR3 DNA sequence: TGTGCCAGCAGTGAACGGTACGGGCGGACAGCTAACTATGGCTACACCTTC.

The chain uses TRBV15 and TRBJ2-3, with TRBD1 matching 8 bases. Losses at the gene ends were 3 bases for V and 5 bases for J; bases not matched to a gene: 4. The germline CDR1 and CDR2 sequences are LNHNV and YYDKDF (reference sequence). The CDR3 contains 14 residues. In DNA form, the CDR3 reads TGTGCCACCAGCAGGCACGGACAGGGAGATACGCAGTATTTT. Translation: CATSRHGQGDTQYF.

For the CDR3, the DNA is TGTGCCTGGAGTGTAAGGACAGGGCCCTCCTACGAGCAGTACTTC. This codes for CAWSVRTGPSYEQYF. The V and J genes are TRBV30 and TRBJ2-7, with 8 bases identical to TRBD1. V shed 0 bases, J shed 0 bases, and the junction held 4 bases outside the gene matches. There are 15 residues in the CDR3. Germline CDR1 reads GTSNPN; CDR2 reads SVGIG (reference sequence).

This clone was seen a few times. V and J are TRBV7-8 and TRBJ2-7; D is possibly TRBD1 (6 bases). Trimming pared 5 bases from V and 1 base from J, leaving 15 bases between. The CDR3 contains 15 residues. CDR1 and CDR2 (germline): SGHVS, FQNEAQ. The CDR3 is CASSLWNRESYEQYF. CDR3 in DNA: TGTGCCAGCAGCCTGTGGAACAGGGAATCCTACGAGCAGTACTTC.

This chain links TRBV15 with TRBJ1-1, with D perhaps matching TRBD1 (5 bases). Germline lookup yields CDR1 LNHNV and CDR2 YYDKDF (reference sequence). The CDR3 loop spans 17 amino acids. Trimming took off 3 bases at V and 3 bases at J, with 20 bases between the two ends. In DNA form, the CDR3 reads TGTGCCACCAGCAGTGGAGAGGACGCCAGGGTCGACACTGAAGCTTTCTTT. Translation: CATSSGEDARVDTEAFF.

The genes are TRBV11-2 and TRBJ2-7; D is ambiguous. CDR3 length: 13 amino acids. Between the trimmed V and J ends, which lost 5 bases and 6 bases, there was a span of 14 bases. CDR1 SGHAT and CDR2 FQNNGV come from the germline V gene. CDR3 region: CASSRPPRPEQYF. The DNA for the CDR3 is TGTGCCAGCAGCCGCCCCCCGAGGCCCGAGCAGTACTTC.

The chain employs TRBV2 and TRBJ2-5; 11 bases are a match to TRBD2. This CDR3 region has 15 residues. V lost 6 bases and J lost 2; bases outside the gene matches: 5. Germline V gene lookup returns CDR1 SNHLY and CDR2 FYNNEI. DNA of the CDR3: TGTGCCAGCAGGGATAGCGGGGGGGATCAAGAGACCCAGTACTTC. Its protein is CASRDSGGDQETQYF.